These 18 T cell receptor beta chains were all obtained from the same sample, sequenced in a study of T cell changes during pregnancy in multiple sclerosis. The assay was immunoSEQ multiplex PCR, and TCRdb's table has in-frame clones only and misses some. The sample records some 81,000 clones, around 93% being singletons. The input for sequencing was peripheral blood, taken after pregnancy. Source of these receptors: a female donor in good health, enrolled as a control in a pregnancy study.

The rearrangement uses TRBV10-3 and TRBJ2-5; D possibly corresponds to TRBD2 (6 bases). CDR1 is ENHRY, CDR2 SYGVKD, per germline. The CDR3 runs to 12 residues. V was trimmed by 10 bases and J by 3 bases, leaving 12 bases between them. DNA of the CDR3: TGTGCCACGGGGGAACTAAAAGAGACCCAGTACTTC. Residues: CATGELKETQYF.

The V call is TRBV2, the J call TRBJ2-1; a possible D gene is TRBD2 (5 bases). Between the trimmed V and J ends, which lost 9 bases and 9 bases, there was a span of 9 bases. Germline V gene lookup returns CDR1 SNHLY and CDR2 FYNNEI. The CDR3 covers 10 residues. Here the CDR3 DNA reads TGTGCCAGGAGCAGCGGTGAGCAGTTCTTC. This gives the protein CARSSGEQFF. Combining the CDR3 with reference TRBV2 and TRBJ2-1 gives the whole variable domain EPEVTQTPSHQVTQMGQEVILRCVPISNHLYFYWYRQILGQKVEFLVSFYNNEISEKSEIFDDQFSVERPDGSNFTLKIRSTKLEDSAMYFCARSSGEQFFGPGTRLTVL.

The V gene is TRBV11-2, the J gene TRBJ1-4; maybe TRBD1 (5 bases). The CDR3 contains 16 residues. Trimming pared 3 bases from V and 8 bases from J, leaving 19 bases between. CDR1 is SGHAT, CDR2 FQNNGV, per germline. CDR3 coding DNA: TGTGCCAGCAGCTTCCTAACTGCCCTCGGGGGGGAAAAACTGTTTTTT. Translated, it gives CASSFLTALGGEKLFF.

This chain uses TRBV18 with TRBJ2-1; 10 bases fit TRBD1. The ends lost 3 bases at V and 5 bases at J; junction bases unmatched: 1. The CDR3 contains 14 residues. Germline lookup yields CDR1 KGHSH and CDR2 LQKENI. CDR3 sequence reads: CASSPGTGDNEQFF. The CDR3 coding sequence is TGTGCCAGCTCACCTGGGACAGGGGACAATGAGCAGTTCTTC.

The chain uses TRBV29-1 and TRBJ2-5; 10 bases are a match to TRBD1. This CDR3 spans 14 amino acids. The V and J ends lost 7 bases and 4 bases, in that order; junction bases with no gene match: 9. CDR1 and CDR2 from the germline V gene are SQVTM and ANQGSEA. The DNA of the CDR3 is TGCAGCGCTCCGGGACAGGGGTTTCGAGAGACCCAGTACTTC. Its protein product is CSAPGQGFRETQYF.

This rearrangement joins TRBV18 to TRBJ1-6; D may be TRBD1 (5 bases). The CDR3 runs to 15 residues. The ends were cut back, 1 base at V and 5 bases at J, with 9 bases in the middle. In germline, CDR1 is KGHSH, CDR2 LQKENI. The CDR3 loop reads CASSPLGAHNSPLHF. The CDR3 DNA sequence: TGTGCCAGCTCACCACTAGGGGCCCATAATTCACCCCTCCACTTT.

This clone occurred once. The chain employs TRBV4-2 and TRBJ1-4; perhaps TRBD1 as D (5 bases). Per the germline V gene, CDR1 is LGHNA and CDR2 is YNFKEQ. V lost 2 bases, J lost 0 bases, and 10 bases lay in between. The CDR3 consists of 16 residues. CDR3 DNA: TGTGCCAGCAGCCAAAGGACACGAGCAACTAATGAAAAACTGTTTTTT. This encodes CASSQRTRATNEKLFF.

The chain employs TRBV7-8 and TRBJ2-1; 7 nucleotides line up with TRBD2. Germline V CDR1 and CDR2: SGHVS, FQNEAQ. V trimming: 0 bases; J trimming: 10 bases; junction bases outside the gene matches: 6. This CDR3 is built from 14 residues. The CDR3 region has the DNA TGTGCCAGCAGCTTAGCGGGGGGGTACCGGGAGCAGTTCTTC. Translating gives CASSLAGGYREQFF.

The chain links TRBV29-1 to TRBJ2-1, with TRBD2 matching over 9 bases. The CDR3 has 13 residues. Per the germline V gene, CDR1 is SQVTM and CDR2 is ANQGSEA. V dropped 4 bases and J dropped 7; count of bases not matched to a gene: 5. The CDR3 sequence: CSVVGLAENEQFF. The DNA for the CDR3 is TGCAGCGTTGTGGGACTAGCCGAGAATGAGCAGTTCTTC.

The genes are TRBV5-6 and TRBJ2-4; D is possibly TRBD1 (5 bases). Germline assignment: CDR1 SGHDT and CDR2 YYEEEE. This CDR3 has 15 amino acids. V lost 0 bases and J lost 6, with 13 bases in between. For the CDR3, the DNA is TGTGCCAGCAGCTTGGAGGGGCGAAGGGGAAACATTCAGTACTTC. Its protein is CASSLEGRRGNIQYF. Based on the CDR3 plus reference TRBV5-6 and TRBJ2-4, the full variable domain is DAGVTQSPTHLIKTRGQQVTLRCSPKSGHDTVSWYQQALGQGPQFIFQYYEEEERQRGNFPDRFSGHQFPNYSSELNVNALLLGDSALYLCASSLEGRRGNIQYFGAGTRLSVL.

The gene calls are TRBV5-4 and TRBJ2-3, with TRBD2 matching over 7 bases. The CDR3 is 13 amino acids. Trimming removed 6 bases from V and 8 bases from J; junction bases left unmatched: 9. CDR1 and CDR2 (germline): SGHNT, YYREEE (reference sequence). The CDR3 region is CASNLAGVATQYF. Here the CDR3 DNA reads TGTGCCAGCAATTTGGCGGGAGTCGCTACGCAGTATTTT. Full variable domain (rest looked up from reference TRBV5-4 and TRBJ2-3): ETGVTQSPTHLIKTRGQQVTLRCSSQSGHNTVSWYQQALGQGPQFIFQYYREEENGRGNFPPRFSGLQFPNYSSELNVNALELDDSALYLCASNLAGVATQYFGPGTRLTVL.

The chain has TRBV29-1 and TRBJ2-1; 13 bases align to TRBD2. Trimming removed 7 bases from V and 9 bases from J; junction bases left unmatched: 6. This CDR3 has 13 residues. The germline CDR1 and CDR2 sequences are SQVTM and ANQGSEA. CDR3 nucleotides: TGCAGCGCTGGACTAGCGGGAGTCAGTGAGCAGTTCTTC. Encoded protein: CSAGLAGVSEQFF.

V and J are TRBV28 and TRBJ1-2; tentative D call: TRBD1 (6 bases). Germline assignment: CDR1 MDHEN and CDR2 SYDVKM. Trimming took 6 bases from V and 3 from J, leaving 17 bases between them. The length of the CDR3 is 15 residues. The CDR3 is CASRGPQQGYYGYTF. CDR3 DNA: TGTGCCAGCAGGGGGCCCCAACAGGGCTACTATGGCTACACCTTC.

The chain links TRBV6-5 to TRBJ2-7; TRBD2 is a possible D gene (6 bases). The germline gives CDR1 MNHEY, CDR2 SVGAGI. Between the trimmed V and J ends, which lost 0 bases and 1 base, there was a span of 10 bases. The length of the CDR3 is 15 residues. CDR3 sequence: CASSYSGGSSYEQYF. For the CDR3, the DNA is TGTGCCAGCAGTTACTCGGGGGGTAGTTCCTACGAGCAGTACTTC.

V is TRBV7-3 and J is TRBJ1-1; D unclear. Germline V gives CDR1 SGHTA, CDR2 FQGTGA. The CDR3 extends over 13 amino acids. The V end lost 3 bases, the J end lost 3 bases, and 8 bases lay between the germline ends. The CDR3 DNA is TGTGCCAGCAGCTTTACGAGTGACACTGAAGCTTTCTTT. Its translation: CASSFTSDTEAFF.

The rearrangement uses TRBV6-1 and TRBJ2-1, with a weak D call TRBD1 (5 bases). Germline CDR1 MNHNS, CDR2 SASEGT. Trimming cost V 2 bases and J 9 bases, with 11 bases left between them. The CDR3 covers 13 residues. The chain's CDR3 is CASSESRVREQFF. The CDR3 DNA follows: TGTGCCAGCAGTGAAAGCAGGGTACGTGAGCAGTTCTTC.

The chain employs TRBV5-1 and TRBJ2-1; 13 bases are a match to TRBD2. The junction had 12 bases not matched to a gene; V was cut back by 0 bases and J by 0 bases. The V gene's germline CDR1 is SGHRS and CDR2 YFSETQ. The CDR3 consists of 21 residues. CDR3 sequence reads: CASSLGVTSGRSPSSYNEQFF. CDR3 nucleotide sequence: TGCGCCAGCAGCTTGGGAGTGACTAGCGGGAGGTCCCCGAGCTCCTACAATGAGCAGTTCTTC.

The V and J genes are TRBV13 and TRBJ1-1; 7 bases align to TRBD1. Germline V gives CDR1 PRHDT, CDR2 FYEKMQ (reference sequence). The CDR3 loop spans 13 amino acids. V was pared by 10 bases and J by 5 bases, with 10 bases of the junction left unmatched. The CDR3 region has the DNA TGTGCCACCAGGACAGGAAAAGGAACTGAAGCTTTCTTT. Protein: CATRTGKGTEAFF.